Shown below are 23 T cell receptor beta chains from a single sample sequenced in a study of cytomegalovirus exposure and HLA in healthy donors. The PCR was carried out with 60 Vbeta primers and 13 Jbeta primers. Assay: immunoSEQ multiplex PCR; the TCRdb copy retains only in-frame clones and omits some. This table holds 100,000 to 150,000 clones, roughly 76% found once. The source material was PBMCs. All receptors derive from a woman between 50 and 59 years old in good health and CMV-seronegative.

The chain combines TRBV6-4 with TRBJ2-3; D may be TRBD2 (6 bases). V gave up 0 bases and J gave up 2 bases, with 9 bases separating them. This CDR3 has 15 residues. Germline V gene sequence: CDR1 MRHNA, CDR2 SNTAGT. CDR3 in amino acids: CASSDSSGLTDTQYF. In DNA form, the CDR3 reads TGTGCCAGCAGTGACTCTAGCGGCCTCACAGATACGCAGTATTTT.

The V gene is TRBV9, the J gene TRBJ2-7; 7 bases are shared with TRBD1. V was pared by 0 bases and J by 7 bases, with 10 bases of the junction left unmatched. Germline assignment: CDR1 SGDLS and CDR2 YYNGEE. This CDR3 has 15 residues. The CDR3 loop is CASSVAGGPSKEQYF. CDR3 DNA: TGTGCCAGCAGCGTAGCAGGGGGACCCTCTAAGGAGCAGTACTTC.

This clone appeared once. The CDR3 DNA sequence: TGTGCCAGCAGCGTCGATCTAGCGGGAGCCTACGAGCAGTACTTC. Translating gives CASSVDLAGAYEQYF. The chain recombines TRBV9 with TRBJ2-7; 10 nucleotides align to TRBD2. The germline V gene has CDR1 SGDLS and CDR2 YYNGEE. The CDR3 is made up of 15 amino acids. J was trimmed by 2 bases and V by 2 bases; bases with no gene match: 4.

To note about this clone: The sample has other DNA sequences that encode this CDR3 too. The CDR3 DNA is TGTGCCAGTAGTATCTCCGGGAGCTCCTACGAGCAGTACTTC. It encodes CASSISGSSYEQYF. The genes are TRBV19 and TRBJ2-7, with D possibly TRBD2 on 6 matching bases. This CDR3 has 14 amino acids. The V gene lost 3 bases and the J gene lost 0 bases, with 9 bases spanning the gap. The germline V gene has CDR1 LNHDA and CDR2 SQIVND (reference sequence).

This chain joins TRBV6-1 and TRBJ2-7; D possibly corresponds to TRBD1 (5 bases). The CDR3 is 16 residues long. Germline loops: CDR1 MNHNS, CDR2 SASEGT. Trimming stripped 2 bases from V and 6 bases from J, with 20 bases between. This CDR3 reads CASSEHPDSTTGEQYF. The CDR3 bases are TGTGCCAGCAGTGAACACCCCGACAGTACGACGGGCGAGCAGTACTTC.

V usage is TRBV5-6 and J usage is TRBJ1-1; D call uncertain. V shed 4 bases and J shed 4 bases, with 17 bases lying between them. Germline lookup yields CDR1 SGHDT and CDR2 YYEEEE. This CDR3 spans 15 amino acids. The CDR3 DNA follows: TGTGCCAGCAGCCCCATCCCGGGGAGACCCACTGAAGCTTTCTTT. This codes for CASSPIPGRPTEAFF.

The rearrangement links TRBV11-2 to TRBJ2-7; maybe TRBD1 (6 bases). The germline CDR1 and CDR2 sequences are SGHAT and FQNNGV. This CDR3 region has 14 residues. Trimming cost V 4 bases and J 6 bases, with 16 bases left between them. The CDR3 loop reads CASSSGAIVIEQYF. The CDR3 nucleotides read TGTGCCAGCAGCTCAGGGGCCATAGTCATCGAGCAGTACTTC.

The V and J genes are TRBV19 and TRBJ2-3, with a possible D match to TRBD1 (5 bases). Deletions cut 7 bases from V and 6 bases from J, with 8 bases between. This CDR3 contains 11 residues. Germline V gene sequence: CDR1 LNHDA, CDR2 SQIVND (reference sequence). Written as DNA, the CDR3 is TGTGCCAGTAACCAGGGTGATACGCAGTATTTT. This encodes CASNQGDTQYF.

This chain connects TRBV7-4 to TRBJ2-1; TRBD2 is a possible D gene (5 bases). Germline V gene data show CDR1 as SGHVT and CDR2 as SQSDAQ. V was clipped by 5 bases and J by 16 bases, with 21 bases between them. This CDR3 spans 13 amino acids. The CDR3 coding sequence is TGTGCCAGCAGCCACGTGAGGTGGGCTAGCTATTTCTTC. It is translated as CASSHVRWASYFF.

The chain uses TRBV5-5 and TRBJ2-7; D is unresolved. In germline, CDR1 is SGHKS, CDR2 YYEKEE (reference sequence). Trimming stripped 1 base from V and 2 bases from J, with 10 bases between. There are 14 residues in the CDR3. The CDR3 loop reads CASSLTVTAYEQYF. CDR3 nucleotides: TGTGCCAGCAGCTTGACAGTTACCGCCTACGAGCAGTACTTC.

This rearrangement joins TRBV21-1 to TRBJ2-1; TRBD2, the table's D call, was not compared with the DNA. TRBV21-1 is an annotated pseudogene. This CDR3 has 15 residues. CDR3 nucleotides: TGTGCCAGCAGACCTACGGGAGGTACCTACAATGAGCAGTTCTTC. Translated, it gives CASRPTGGTYNEQFF.

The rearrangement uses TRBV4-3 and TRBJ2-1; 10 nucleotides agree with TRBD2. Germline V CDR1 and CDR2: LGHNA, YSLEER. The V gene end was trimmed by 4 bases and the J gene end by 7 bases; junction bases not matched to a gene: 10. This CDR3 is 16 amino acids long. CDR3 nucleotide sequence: TGCGCCAGCAGCCGAGCAGCGGGGGGGTTTTGGAATGAGCAGTTCTTC. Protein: CASSRAAGGFWNEQFF.

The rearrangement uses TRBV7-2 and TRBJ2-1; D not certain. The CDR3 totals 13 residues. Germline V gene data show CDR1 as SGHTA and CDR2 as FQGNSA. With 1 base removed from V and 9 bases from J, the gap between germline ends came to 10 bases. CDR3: CASSLEFVSEQFF. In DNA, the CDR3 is TGTGCCAGCAGCTTAGAGTTCGTCAGTGAGCAGTTCTTC.

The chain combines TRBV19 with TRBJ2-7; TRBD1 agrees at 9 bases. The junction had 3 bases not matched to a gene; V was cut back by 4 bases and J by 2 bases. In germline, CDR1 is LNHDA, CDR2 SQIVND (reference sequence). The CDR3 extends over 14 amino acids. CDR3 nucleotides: TGTGCCAGTAGTACGGACAGGGGCACCTACGAGCAGTACTTC. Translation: CASSTDRGTYEQYF.

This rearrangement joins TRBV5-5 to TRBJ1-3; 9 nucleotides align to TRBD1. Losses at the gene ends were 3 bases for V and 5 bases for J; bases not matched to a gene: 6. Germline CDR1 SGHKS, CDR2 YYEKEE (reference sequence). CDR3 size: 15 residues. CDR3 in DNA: TGTGCCAGCAGCTGGGAGACAGGGGGTCGAAACACCATATATTTT. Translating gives CASSWETGGRNTIYF.

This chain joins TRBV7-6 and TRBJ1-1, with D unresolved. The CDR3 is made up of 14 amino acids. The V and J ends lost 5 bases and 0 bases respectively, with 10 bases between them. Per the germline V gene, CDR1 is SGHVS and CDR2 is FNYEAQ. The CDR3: CASSVDGVNTEAFF. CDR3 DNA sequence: TGTGCCAGCAGCGTCGACGGAGTGAACACTGAAGCTTTCTTT.

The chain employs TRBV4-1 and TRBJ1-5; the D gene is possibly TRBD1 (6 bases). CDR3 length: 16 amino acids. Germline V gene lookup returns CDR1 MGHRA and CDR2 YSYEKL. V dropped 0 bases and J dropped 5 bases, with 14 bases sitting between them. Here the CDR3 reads CASSQEGSGGHQPQHF. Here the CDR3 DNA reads TGCGCCAGCAGCCAAGAAGGTTCGGGGGGGCATCAGCCCCAGCATTTT.

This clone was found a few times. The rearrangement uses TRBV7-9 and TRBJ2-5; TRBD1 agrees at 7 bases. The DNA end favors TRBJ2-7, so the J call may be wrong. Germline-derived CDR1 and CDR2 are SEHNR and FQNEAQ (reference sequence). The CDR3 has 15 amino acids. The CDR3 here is CASSRQGDSSYEQYF. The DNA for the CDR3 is TGTGCCAGCAGCCGACAGGGCGATAGCTCCTACGAGCAGTACTTC.

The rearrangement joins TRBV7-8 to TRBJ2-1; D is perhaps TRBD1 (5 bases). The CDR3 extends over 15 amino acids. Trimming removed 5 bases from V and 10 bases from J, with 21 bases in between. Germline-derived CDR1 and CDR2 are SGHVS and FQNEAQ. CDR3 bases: TGTGCCAGCAGCGGAAGTTGGGGCCGTACTTGGGAGCAGTTCTTC. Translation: CASSGSWGRTWEQFF.

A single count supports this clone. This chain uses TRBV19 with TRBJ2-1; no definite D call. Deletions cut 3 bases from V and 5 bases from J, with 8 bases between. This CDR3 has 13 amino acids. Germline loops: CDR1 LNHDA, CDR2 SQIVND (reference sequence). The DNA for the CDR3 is TGTGCCAGTAGTATTGGGCAGAACAATGAGCAGTTCTTC. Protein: CASSIGQNNEQFF.

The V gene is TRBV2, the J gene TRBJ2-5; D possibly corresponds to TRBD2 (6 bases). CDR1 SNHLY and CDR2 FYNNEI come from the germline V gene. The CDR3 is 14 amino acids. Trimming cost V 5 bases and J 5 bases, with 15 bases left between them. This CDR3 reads CASSRDQGRETQYF. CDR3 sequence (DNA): TGTGCCAGCAGTCGGGACCAAGGGAGGGAGACCCAGTACTTC.

The CDR3 sequence is CASSPGWQTQYF. For the CDR3, the DNA is TGCGCCAGCAGCCCAGGATGGCAGACCCAGTACTTC. The chain joins TRBV4-1 to TRBJ2-5, with unresolved D. Germline values: CDR1 MGHRA, CDR2 YSYEKL. The CDR3 extends over 12 amino acids. V lost 4 bases and J lost 6, with 9 bases in between.

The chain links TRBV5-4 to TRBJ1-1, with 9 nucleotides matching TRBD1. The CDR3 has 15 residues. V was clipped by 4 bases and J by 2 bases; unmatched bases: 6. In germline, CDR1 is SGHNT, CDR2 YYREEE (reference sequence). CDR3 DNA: TGTGCCAGCAGCCCCCTTACAGGGGGCAACACTGAAGCTTTCTTT. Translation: CASSPLTGGNTEAFF.